This T cell receptor beta chain was recorded in a study of vaccination and CD4 T cells after COVID-19. The Oncomine TCR Beta short-read assay was applied to DNA of cultured CD4+ T cells. TCRdb reprocessed the PCR reads with MiXCR, giving one entry per CDR3 protein. This sample yields approximately 15,000 distinct CDR3 sequences, of which approximately 40% are seen a single time; 10% belongs to the top ten. The trim removed 3 bases at V and 6 bases at J, leaving 3 bases unmatched. The CDR3 contains 14 residues. CDR1 and CDR2 (germline): SNHLY, FYNNEI. For this clonotype: Its target is unknown.

Treatment denoted: roughly 10-day PBMC culture with coronavirus spike peptide pools or control peptides (ViraFEST assay). Cells were cultured for around 10 days, and then CD4+ T cells were isolated by negative selection. The sequence came from a human donor who had recovered from COVID-19. The specimen was CD4+ T cells from blood, cultured in vitro. This chain joins TRBV2 and TRBJ2-3; 10 bases map to TRBD2. For the CDR3, the DNA is TGTGCCAGCAGTGAGACTAGCGGGCTGGATACGCAGTATTTT. Its translation: CASSETSGLDTQYF.